The 28 T cell receptor beta chains listed next were all sequenced from one sample in a study of T cells after posttransplantation cyclophosphamide (dated by TCRdb to the mid-2010s). Library construction relied on the immunoSEQ multiplex PCR assay. The source is immuneACCESS, and TCRdb retained only in-frame sequences with V and J called. Part of the clones is not carried over; for the studies checked, unresolved V genes explain less than half of this, and the remainder is unexplained. This sample has around 35,000 clones, none of them a singleton. The leading ten clones occupy approximately 1.2% of the sample. Sequencing was performed on PBMCs. The receptors here all came from a girl aged 10 to 17 in good health, CMV-negative, and a related stem cell transplant donor.

This clone was observed many times. V gene TRBV6-5 combines with J gene TRBJ1-4; 9 bases are a match to TRBD1. Germline CDR1 is MNHEY and CDR2 is SVGAGI. This CDR3 is built from 15 residues. V shed 8 bases and J 3 bases; nucleotides not matched to a gene: 7. The CDR3 protein is CASGDRGAANEKLFF. The CDR3 DNA follows: TGTGCCAGCGGAGACAGGGGGGCCGCTAATGAAAAACTGTTTTTT.

The rearrangement links TRBV30 to TRBJ2-2, with D perhaps TRBD2 (5 bases). The CDR3 is 14 amino acids. Germline CDR1 reads GTSNPN; CDR2 reads SVGIG (reference sequence). V gave up 5 bases and J gave up 6 bases, with 16 bases separating them. Here the CDR3 reads CAWGSGSGAGELFF. The CDR3 DNA reads as TGTGCCTGGGGCAGTGGGAGCGGCGCCGGGGAGCTGTTTTTT.

This chain's CDR3 is CASSLSGDRGLETQYF. CDR3 in DNA: TGTGCCAGCAGTTTATCAGGGGACAGGGGGCTGGAGACCCAGTACTTC. This sequence joins TRBV27 and TRBJ2-5; TRBD1 agrees at 12 bases. V was pared by 0 bases and J by 5 bases, with 4 bases of the junction left unmatched. CDR1 is MNHEY, CDR2 SMNVEV, per germline (reference sequence). The CDR3 loop spans 16 amino acids.

This clone showed up just a few times. CDR3 loop: CASSMEILTDTQYF. In DNA form, the CDR3 reads TGTGCCAGTAGTATGGAGATACTCACAGATACGCAGTATTTT. The chain has TRBV19 and TRBJ2-3, with D unclear. Trimming cost V 3 bases and J 2 bases, with 9 bases left between them. The CDR3 is 14 amino acids. CDR1 and CDR2 (germline): LNHDA, SQIVND (reference sequence). Using reference TRBV19 and TRBJ2-3 for the parts outside the CDR3, the full variable domain is DGGITQSPKYLFRKEGQNVTLSCEQNLNHDAMYWYRQDPGQGLRLIYYSQIVNDFQKGDIAEGYSVSREKKESFPLTVTSAQKNPTAFYLCASSMEILTDTQYFGPGTRLTVL.

The table lists this clone with many counts. V and J are TRBV7-2 and TRBJ2-7; maybe TRBD2 (6 bases). The V gene lost 0 bases and the J gene lost 2 bases, with 11 bases spanning the gap. The CDR3 covers 15 residues. Per the germline V gene, CDR1 is SGHTA and CDR2 is FQGNSA. The CDR3 region is CASSLAWGVTYEQYF. The CDR3, as DNA: TGTGCCAGCAGCTTAGCGTGGGGGGTGACCTACGAGCAGTACTTC.

This clone came up many times. This chain uses TRBV4-1 with TRBJ1-4; 8 bases are shared with TRBD1. The CDR3 spans 13 residues. V shed 4 bases, J shed 7 bases, and the junction held 2 bases outside the gene matches. CDR1 and CDR2 from the germline V gene are MGHRA and YSYEKL. In DNA, the CDR3 is TGCGCCAGCAGCCCACAGGGGGGTGAAAAACTGTTTTTT. This codes for CASSPQGGEKLFF.

CDR3 sequence reads: CAWNELLFNTGELFF. The CDR3 region has the DNA TGTGCCTGGAATGAGCTCCTCTTTAACACCGGGGAGCTGTTTTTT. This sequence joins TRBV30 and TRBJ2-2; D is ambiguous. This CDR3 is 15 amino acids long. The V end lost 4 bases, the J end lost 2 bases, and 14 bases lay between the germline ends. The germline gives CDR1 GTSNPN, CDR2 SVGIG (reference sequence).

This clone was counted many times. V is TRBV5-1 and J is TRBJ1-1, with 10 bases matching TRBD1. CDR3 length: 15 residues. CDR1 is SGHRS, CDR2 YFSETQ, per germline. V gave up 3 bases and J gave up 1 base; unmatched junction bases: 3. This CDR3 reads CASSWTGGENTEAFF. Written as DNA, the CDR3 is TGCGCCAGCAGCTGGACAGGGGGAGAGAACACTGAAGCTTTCTTT. The entire variable domain, with the rest obtained from reference TRBV5-1 and TRBJ1-1, is as follows: KAGVTQTPRYLIKTRGQQVTLSCSPISGHRSVSWYQQTPGQGLQFLFEYFSETQRNKGNFPGRFSGRQFSNSRSEMNVSTLELGDSALYLCASSWTGGENTEAFFGQGTRLTVV.

This clone was observed at least ten times. V is TRBV5-6 and J is TRBJ2-4; 8 bases are shared with TRBD2. J was trimmed by 8 bases and V by 4 bases; bases with no gene match: 8. The CDR3 totals 14 residues. CDR1 is SGHDT, CDR2 YYEEEE, per germline. The CDR3 DNA reads TGTGCCAGCAGCACCGGGGGGGCACCGGACATTCAGTACTTC. This encodes CASSTGGAPDIQYF.

This clone occurred many times. The rearrangement links TRBV28 to TRBJ2-3; 12 bases are shared with TRBD1. The ends lost 6 bases at V and 4 bases at J; junction bases unmatched: 11. From germline, CDR1 is MDHEN and CDR2 SYDVKM. The CDR3 has 17 residues. CDR3 in DNA: TGTGCCAGCAGGAATTCCGCCGGGACAGGGGGCGCAGATACGCAGTATTTT. Protein: CASRNSAGTGGADTQYF.

This clone was picked up many times. The chain couples TRBV11-2 to TRBJ1-5; TRBD1 matches at 8 bases. The V segment lost 5 bases and the J segment 0 bases; nucleotides outside the gene matches: 9. This CDR3 is 17 amino acids long. CDR1 is SGHAT and CDR2 is FQNNGV in the germline V gene. DNA of the CDR3: TGTGCCAGCAGCCAAGGACAGGGATTCGGTAGCAATCAGCCCCAGCATTTT. It encodes CASSQGQGFGSNQPQHF.

In this sample, this clone turned up a few times. V and J are TRBV4-2 and TRBJ2-3; 9 positions agree with TRBD2. The trim removed 0 bases at V and 8 bases at J, leaving 12 bases unmatched. CDR1 is LGHNA and CDR2 is YNFKEQ in the germline V gene. CDR3 length: 17 amino acids. CDR3 nucleotide sequence: TGTGCCAGCAGCCAAGAAGGGGGCGGGAGGGCCTTAGGTACGCAGTATTTT. It encodes CASSQEGGGRALGTQYF.

A few counts support this clone. The genes are TRBV5-1 and TRBJ2-4; the match to TRBD2 covers 13 bases. Germline CDR1 SGHRS, CDR2 YFSETQ. This CDR3 comprises 17 residues. The trim removed 2 bases at V and 7 bases at J, leaving 9 bases unmatched. CDR3 sequence reads: CASSLPTSGGIRNIQYF. CDR3 nucleotides: TGCGCCAGCAGCTTACCGACTAGCGGGGGGATAAGGAACATTCAGTACTTC. Full variable domain (rest looked up from reference TRBV5-1 and TRBJ2-4): KAGVTQTPRYLIKTRGQQVTLSCSPISGHRSVSWYQQTPGQGLQFLFEYFSETQRNKGNFPGRFSGRQFSNSRSEMNVSTLELGDSALYLCASSLPTSGGIRNIQYFGAGTRLSVL.

In its sample, this clone was seen many times. The chain carries TRBV27 and TRBJ2-1, with TRBD2 identical over 10 bases. The germline gives CDR1 MNHEY, CDR2 SMNVEV (reference sequence). With 1 base clipped from V and 8 bases from J, the junction kept 8 bases outside the gene matches. The CDR3 totals 16 residues. CDR3 sequence reads: CASSLLVAGGPDEQFF. The CDR3 DNA reads as TGTGCCAGCAGTTTATTAGTAGCGGGAGGTCCGGATGAGCAGTTCTTC.

This chain connects TRBV7-9 to TRBJ2-5; possibly TRBD2 for D (6 bases). V lost 4 bases to trimming and J lost 2 bases, with 11 bases between them. Germline CDR1 and CDR2: SEHNR and FQNEAQ (reference sequence). The CDR3 spans 14 residues. CDR3 nucleotide sequence: TGTGCCAGCAGCTCTCGGGACTTTCAAGAGACCCAGTACTTC. Translated: CASSSRDFQETQYF.

This clone was seen ten or more times. The rearrangement links TRBV30 to TRBJ2-1; TRBD2 matches at 11 bases. The germline V gene has CDR1 GTSNPN and CDR2 SVGIG (reference sequence). J lost 0 bases, V lost 3 bases, and 4 bases had no gene match. The CDR3 is made up of 16 amino acids. The DNA of the CDR3 is TGTGCCTGGAGCCTCGGACTAGCGGGCTCCTACAATGAGCAGTTCTTC. Translating gives CAWSLGLAGSYNEQFF.

This clone was picked up many times. V gene TRBV4-1 combines with J gene TRBJ2-7; 9 bases align to TRBD2. The CDR3 contains 16 residues. V lost 4 bases to trimming and J lost 7 bases; unmatched junction nucleotides: 14. The germline V gene has CDR1 MGHRA and CDR2 YSYEKL. The CDR3 DNA is TGCGCCAGCAGCCCCGCGTCCATAGCGGGAGTTTGGGAGCAGTACTTC. Translated, it gives CASSPASIAGVWEQYF.

This clone was seen many times. Compared with germline, one end of the junction differs, possibly owing to a read error. V usage is TRBV2 and J usage is TRBJ1-4; 11 bases are shared with TRBD1. CDR1 and CDR2 from the germline V gene are SNHLY and FYNNEI. This CDR3 contains 15 residues. CDR3 sequence: CASREGTGGNEKLFF. CDR3 nucleotide sequence: TGTGCCAGCAGAGAAGGGACAGGGGGGAATGAAAAACTGTTTTTT.

This clone was recorded at least ten times. The chain couples TRBV2 to TRBJ2-2; TRBD2 matches at 11 bases. The CDR3 is 15 residues long. The junction had 8 bases not matched to a gene; V was cut back by 7 bases and J by 7 bases. Germline values: CDR1 SNHLY, CDR2 FYNNEI. This CDR3 reads CASIGSGRAFGELFF. The DNA for the CDR3 is TGTGCCAGCATCGGTAGCGGGAGGGCCTTCGGGGAGCTGTTTTTT.

The chain combines TRBV29-1 with TRBJ2-1; D gene ambiguous. The V end lost 2 bases, the J end lost 0 bases, and 14 bases lay between the germline ends. The V gene's germline CDR1 is SQVTM and CDR2 ANQGSEA. CDR3 length equals 16 residues. The DNA for the CDR3 is TGCAGCGTTGAACCCCCAGAAAGACACTCCTACAATGAGCAGTTCTTC. Encoded protein: CSVEPPERHSYNEQFF.

This clone has ten or more counts. This chain connects TRBV7-6 to TRBJ2-2; 9 bases fit TRBD2. Germline V gene lookup returns CDR1 SGHVS and CDR2 FNYEAQ. The CDR3 is 17 residues long. Unmatched junction bases numbered 6, after V lost 1 base and J lost 3 bases. The CDR3 sequence: CASSLVPAGGDTGELFF. CDR3 nucleotides: TGTGCCAGCAGCTTAGTTCCGGCGGGGGGGGACACCGGGGAGCTGTTTTTT.

This sequence joins TRBV25-1 and TRBJ1-2; 8 bases match TRBD1. Germline trimming cut 4 bases from V and 8 bases from J; bases unmatched to any gene: 21. Germline CDR1 and CDR2: MGHDK and SYGVNS. The CDR3 consists of 18 residues. The CDR3 DNA reads as TGTGCCAGCAGTGCCCTCCCAAACGATCGAAAGGACAGGGCGGGCTACACCTTC. This encodes CASSALPNDRKDRAGYTF.

This clone has at least ten counts. The chain links TRBV6-6 to TRBJ2-3, with D possibly being TRBD1 (6 bases). CDR3 length equals 16 residues. CDR1 and CDR2 from the germline V gene are MNHNY and SVGAGI (reference sequence). Trimming took 4 bases from V and 2 from J, leaving 16 bases between them. The CDR3 loop reads CASSFTAGQPTDTQYF. Here the CDR3 DNA reads TGTGCCAGCAGTTTTACGGCCGGACAGCCCACAGATACGCAGTATTTT.

This clone has a handful of counts. The chain joins TRBV21-1 to TRBJ2-7; TRBD2 reflects the table's D call only, with no check against the DNA. TRBV21-1 corresponds to a pseudogene. This CDR3 contains 15 residues. The CDR3 reads CASSNLRLAVHEQYF. CDR3 nucleotide sequence: TGTGCCAGCAGCAACCTGAGGCTAGCGGTACACGAGCAGTACTTC.

There are many counts of this clone. The J gene is TRBJ2-7, the V gene TRBV30; D perhaps matches TRBD1 (7 bases). Germline V CDR1 and CDR2: GTSNPN, SVGIG (reference sequence). The CDR3 contains 12 residues. Deletions cut 3 bases from V and 4 bases from J, with 10 bases between. Here the CDR3 DNA reads TGTGCCTGGAGCCAGGGGGGATACGAGCAGTACTTC. Encoded protein: CAWSQGGYEQYF.

The table lists this clone with many counts. This chain connects TRBV28 to TRBJ1-4, with TRBD1 identical over 8 bases. Trimming removed 6 bases from V and 4 bases from J; junction bases left unmatched: 10. The CDR3 loop spans 16 amino acids. Germline V CDR1 and CDR2: MDHEN, SYDVKM. In nucleotides, the CDR3 is TGTGCCAGCAGCCCCGGACAGGGCTGGGGTAATGAAAAACTGTTTTTT. Translation gives CASSPGQGWGNEKLFF. The variable domain in full, with the rest retrieved from reference TRBV28 and TRBJ1-4, is DVKVTQSSRYLVKRTGEKVFLECVQDMDHENMFWYRQDPGLGLRLIYFSYDVKMKEKGDIPEGYSVSREKKERFSLILESASTNQTSMYLCASSPGQGWGNEKLFFGSGTQLSVL.

The chain joins TRBV6-1 to TRBJ2-3, with D possibly matching TRBD1 (6 bases). Germline V lookup: CDR1 MNHNS, CDR2 SASEGT. The V end was cut by 10 bases, the J end by 4 bases, with 12 bases between. The CDR3 spans 12 residues. CDR3 nucleotides: TGTGCCATACAAACAGGGCCAGATACGCAGTATTTT. It translates to CAIQTGPDTQYF.

This clone has a count of ten or more. At one end, the junction sequence differs from germline, possibly due to a read error. The rearrangement uses TRBV10-3 and TRBJ1-1, with TRBD1 matching 7 bases. Germline V lookup: CDR1 ENHRY, CDR2 SYGVKD. CDR3 length equals 16 residues. The CDR3, as DNA: TGTGCCATCAGTGAGTCAAACAGGGGCTTGAATACTGAAGCTTTCTTT. Amino acid sequence: CAISESNRGLNTEAFF.